The 9 T cell receptor beta chains given below trace back to one sample, sequenced in a study of circulating CD8 cells and anti-PD-1 response in melanoma. Sorting of live CD3+CD8+TCRalphabeta+ cells by PD-1 and/or TIGIT gave four subsets. Using about 15 ng of total RNA, TCR libraries were made with the QIAseq Immune Repertoire TCR panel. Each CDR3 protein gets one entry after TCRdb re-called the reads with MiXCR. The sample has about 600 distinct CDR3 sequences; around 9.5% are singletons. The sequenced sample was CD8+ T cells from PBMCs, obtained at baseline or after one month of anti-PD-1 therapy (not recorded which). These receptors were obtained from a human donor with melanoma.

Relative to its sample, this clonotype is medium-sized. The genes are TRBV20-1 and TRBJ2-3, with D possibly being TRBD1 or TRBD2 (6 bases each). CDR1 is DFQATT, CDR2 SNEGSKA, per germline (reference sequence). Trimming shortened V by 3 bases and J by 9 bases, and 13 bases separated the two germline ends. This CDR3 has 12 residues. CDR3 bases: TGCAGTGCTAGGGAGGGGGGCCAGACGCAGTATTTT. Its protein is CSAREGGQTQYF.

This clonotype was observed a handful of times. At one end, the junction sequence differs from germline, possibly due to a read error. The J gene is TRBJ2-7, the V gene TRBV19; 9 bases map to TRBD1. Germline values: CDR1 LNHDA, CDR2 SQIVND (reference sequence). CDR3 length: 14 residues. Here the CDR3 reads CASSMTGGIYEQHF. The CDR3 DNA reads TGTGCCAGTAGTATGACAGGGGGAATCTACGAGCAGCACTTC.

By share of the sample, this clonotype is large. V usage is TRBV29-1 and J usage is TRBJ2-1, with 8 bases identical to TRBD1. The trim removed 4 bases at V and 5 bases at J, leaving 7 bases unmatched. In germline, CDR1 is SQVTM, CDR2 ANQGSEA. The length of the CDR3 is 14 residues. The CDR3 sequence is CSVVFGTGDNEQFF. CDR3 DNA sequence: TGCAGCGTTGTGTTCGGGACAGGAGACAATGAGCAGTTCTTC.

This clonotype ranks as large. This rearrangement joins TRBV14 to TRBJ2-5; D is unresolved. Germline V gene lookup returns CDR1 SGHDN and CDR2 FVKESK. This CDR3 contains 16 residues. V shed 6 bases and J shed 5 bases, with 22 bases lying between them. Here the CDR3 reads CASRKTDVITSETQYF. Written as DNA, the CDR3 is TGTGCCAGCAGAAAGACGGACGTTATTACCTCGGAGACCCAGTACTTC.

By proportion, this clonotype is medium-sized. The chain combines TRBV9 with TRBJ2-7; 7 nucleotides agree with TRBD2. Germline V gene data show CDR1 as SGDLS and CDR2 as YYNGEE. The CDR3 totals 15 residues. The V gene end was trimmed by 2 bases and the J gene end by 7 bases; junction bases not matched to a gene: 12. The CDR3: CASSVVSGLAGEQYF. The CDR3 DNA sequence: TGTGCCAGCAGCGTGGTTAGCGGGCTGGCTGGGGAGCAGTACTTC.

In its sample, this clonotype ranks as medium-sized. V and J are TRBV11-2 and TRBJ2-7; maybe TRBD1 (6 bases). The CDR3 contains 15 residues. CDR1 and CDR2 (germline): SGHAT, FQNNGV. Trimming took off 1 base at V and 1 base at J, with 11 bases between the two ends. As DNA, the CDR3 is TGTGCCAGCAGCTTAGGGGGGACATATTCCTACGAGCAGTACTTC. It translates to CASSLGGTYSYEQYF. Using reference TRBV11-2 and TRBJ2-7 for the parts outside the CDR3, the full variable domain is EAGVAQSPRYKIIEKRQSVAFWCNPISGHATLYWYQQILGQGPKLLIQFQNNGVVDDSQLPKDRFSAERLKGVDSTLKIQPAKLEDSAVYLCASSLGGTYSYEQYFGPGTRLTVT.

This clonotype is categorized as medium-sized. This rearrangement joins TRBV28 to TRBJ2-7; no clear D gene. V was cut by 6 bases and J by 6 bases, with 12 bases left in between. This CDR3 region has 12 residues. The germline gives CDR1 MDHEN, CDR2 SYDVKM. CDR3 in amino acids: CASSLGEGEQYF. The CDR3 DNA sequence: TGTGCCAGCAGCCTAGGAGAAGGCGAGCAGTACTTC.

By frequency in the sample, this clonotype is large. The chain links TRBV28 to TRBJ2-5; 7 bases are shared with TRBD1. The V and J ends lost 3 bases and 5 bases, in that order; junction bases with no gene match: 9. Looked up from germline, CDR1 is MDHEN and CDR2 is SYDVKM. The CDR3 is 15 residues long. The CDR3 region is CASSFDRADGETQYF. The CDR3 nucleotides are TGTGCCAGCAGTTTCGACAGGGCGGACGGGGAGACCCAGTACTTC.

This clonotype rates as large. The chain carries TRBV28 and TRBJ2-1, with 11 bases fitting TRBD1. The trim removed 0 bases at V and 7 bases at J, leaving 5 bases unmatched. The CDR3 covers 16 residues. From germline, CDR1 is MDHEN and CDR2 SYDVKM. This CDR3 reads CASSLWLGQGANEQFF. Written as DNA, the CDR3 is TGTGCCAGCAGTTTATGGTTAGGACAGGGGGCGAATGAGCAGTTCTTC.